The entry below gives a single T cell receptor (beta chain) sequence along with its context. These data originate in a study of blood T cell repertoires in COVID-19. Overall study context: Material from acute and convalescent COVID-19 was sourced from the United States, Italy and Spain. The analysed material was cDNA or gDNA that came from T cells, B-cell-depleted T cells, or PBMCs.

How the authors handled the data: Amplification from reference gene primers served as the basis for estimated nucleated cell counts. Produced via immunoSEQ multiplex PCR; TCRdb's table is partial and in-frame only. V, J and clone size were drawn from that table, and D and trimming were deduced from the DNA. The sample lists about 250,000 clones, roughly 86% occurring once. The source is a woman aged 55-75 years who had recovered from COVID-19. Sequences were obtained from peripheral blood.

The CDR3 sequence: CASSSQGTEAFF. The CDR3 nucleotides read TGTGCCAGCAGCTCACAGGGGACTGAAGCTTTCTTT. This chain connects TRBV9 to TRBJ1-1; TRBD1 agrees at 7 bases. Germline-derived CDR1 and CDR2 are SGDLS and YYNGEE. The CDR3 runs to 12 residues. V trimming: 4 bases; J trimming: 5 bases; junction bases outside the gene matches: 2.